This TCR beta chain was observed in a study of T cells in Graves' hyperthyroidism and ophthalmopathy. Overall study results and limits: Most thyroid clonotypes that were expanded above 0.001 also turned up in blood.

CDR1 DFQATT and CDR2 SNEGSKA come from the germline V gene (reference sequence). This CDR3 region has 16 residues. Trimming removed 3 bases at V and 9 bases at J, with 21 bases between. For Graves' hyperthyroidism to be stable, ophthalmopathy could not progress within 18 months. Any patient presenting with uncontrolled infection, other autoimmune disease, pregnancy or lactation was left out. Template material for amplifying TCR beta CDR3 regions consisted of RNA transcripts. A set of HTBI primers served as the primers for a first-round RT-PCR of the TCR CDR3. TCRdb re-derived calls from the multiplex PCR reads in MiXCR, one entry per CDR3 protein. The repertoire holds about 360,000 distinct CDR3 sequences, with approximately 13% as singletons. To note about this clonotype: Its specificity is unknown. A single base separates this from a much larger clone, so it may be a read error.

This receptor was taken from a woman aged 18-29 years with Graves' hyperthyroidism. Sequencing used blood. The gene calls are TRBV20-1 and TRBJ1-6; D unresolved. CDR3 sequence reads: CSASLGFTSLSSPLHF. The CDR3 coding sequence is TGCAGTGCTAGTCTCGGATTTACCAGTCTGAGTTCACCCCTCCACTTT.